Listed here are 13 T cell receptor beta chains from one sample, sequenced in a study of shared clonotypes between healthy human individuals. Generated by immunoSEQ multiplex PCR, the TCRdb table keeps only in-frame clones and is missing some. The data contain about 1.1 million clones, around three quarters of them seen just once; the ten biggest clones take up 0.5% to 0.65%. Sequenced material: memory CD4+ T cells from PBMCs. Noted subset: CD45RA-negative fraction. All receptors derive from a man younger than 35 in good health. Some clones in this sample may be carry-over from other donors' samples.

This clone was seen only once. In DNA, the CDR3 is TGCAGCGTTGTTACAGACCTCTACGAGCAGTACTTC. It translates to CSVVTDLYEQYF. This chain uses TRBV29-1 with TRBJ2-7; no firm D call. V gave up 4 bases and J gave up 3 bases, with 10 bases separating them. CDR3 length: 12 residues. Germline CDR1 is SQVTM and CDR2 is ANQGSEA.

V is TRBV5-1 and J is TRBJ2-3; D may be TRBD2 (7 bases). V was pared by 4 bases and J by 2 bases, with 14 bases between. The CDR3 runs to 15 residues. The germline V gene has CDR1 SGHRS and CDR2 YFSETQ. This CDR3 reads CASSLGGAYTDTQYF. As DNA, the CDR3 is TGCGCCAGCAGCCTTGGGGGGGCATACACAGATACGCAGTATTTT.

The DNA of the CDR3 is TGTGCCAGCAGTGACAGGGTTCATGGCAATCAGCCCCAGCATTTT. Translated: CASSDRVHGNQPQHF. V usage is TRBV6-1 and J usage is TRBJ1-5; a possible D gene is TRBD1 (5 bases). The CDR3 consists of 15 residues. Trimming removed 3 bases at V and 2 bases at J, with 11 bases between. The V gene's germline CDR1 is MNHNS and CDR2 SASEGT.

The chain uses TRBV11-3 and TRBJ2-7; 9 positions match TRBD1. CDR3 length equals 12 residues. Trimming took 5 bases from V and 9 from J; bases not matched to a gene: 5. Germline CDR1 and CDR2: SGHNT and YENEEA. The CDR3 loop reads CASSTSGQGQYF. The DNA of the CDR3 is TGTGCCAGCAGCACGTCGGGACAGGGGCAGTACTTC. The variable domain in full, with the rest retrieved from reference TRBV11-3 and TRBJ2-7, is EAGVVQSPRYKIIEKKQPVAFWCNPISGHNTLYWYLQNLGQGPELLIRYENEEAVDDSQLPKDRFSAERLKGVDSTLKIQPAELGDSAVYLCASSTSGQGQYFGPGTRLTVT.

The V and J genes are TRBV5-1 and TRBJ2-1; no firm D call. CDR1 and CDR2 from the germline V gene are SGHRS and YFSETQ. V was pared by 4 bases and J by 1 base, with 6 bases between. The CDR3 is 13 residues long. CDR3 in DNA: TGCGCCAGCAGCCCATTGTCCTACAATGAGCAGTTCTTC. It is translated as CASSPLSYNEQFF.

V usage is TRBV27 and J usage is TRBJ2-7; D unresolved. There are 13 residues in the CDR3. The germline CDR1 and CDR2 sequences are MNHEY and SMNVEV (reference sequence). With 1 base removed from V and 6 bases from J, the gap between germline ends came to 10 bases. In DNA, the CDR3 is TGTGCCAGCAGTTTATATTCTGGGGTCGAGCAGTACTTC. Translated: CASSLYSGVEQYF.

A word on this clone: A much larger clone lies one base from this, so it may be a read error. The CDR3 DNA is TGTGCCAGCAGTTATATGGGGTTGGACACCGGGGGGCTGTTTTTT. It specifies CASSYMGLDTGGLFF. The V gene is TRBV28, the J gene TRBJ2-2; a weak D match, TRBD2 (6 bases). Germline V CDR1 and CDR2: MDHEN, SYDVKM. The CDR3 has 15 amino acids.

The J gene is TRBJ2-2, the V gene TRBV27; 7 bases map to TRBD2. Germline values: CDR1 MNHEY, CDR2 SMNVEV (reference sequence). J lost 7 bases, V lost 5 bases, and 7 bases had no gene match. CDR3 length equals 14 residues. CDR3 in amino acids: CASSLNTGGGELFF. The DNA for the CDR3 is TGTGCCAGCAGTCTAAACACGGGGGGCGGGGAGCTGTTTTTT.

Comments on this clone: One base away lies a much larger clone, so this may be a sequencing read error. The chain has TRBV9 and TRBJ2-5; D is possibly TRBD2 (6 bases). Between the trimmed V and J ends, which lost 2 bases and 9 bases, there was a span of 17 bases. This CDR3 has 14 amino acids. Per germline, CDR1 SGDLS and CDR2 YYNGEE. The CDR3 loop is CASSVGGVGEAQYF. CDR3 bases: TGTGCCAGCAGCGTTGGGGGAGTAGGGGAGGCCCAGTACTTC.

This clone was picked up one time. This same CDR3 is encoded by further DNA sequences in the sample. The V call is TRBV7-2, the J call TRBJ2-7; TRBD2 is a possible D gene (5 bases). CDR1 is SGHTA, CDR2 FQGNSA, per germline. Trimming left V 5 bases short and J 3 bases short, with 11 bases between. The CDR3 has 13 amino acids. CDR3 sequence (DNA): TGTGCCAGCAGCCCTGGAGGTCTCTACGAGCAGTACTTC. Amino acids: CASSPGGLYEQYF.

V usage is TRBV9 and J usage is TRBJ2-7; the match to TRBD1 covers 7 bases. This CDR3 has 14 amino acids. Trimming removed 6 bases from V and 0 bases from J; junction bases left unmatched: 6. CDR1 SGDLS and CDR2 YYNGEE come from the germline V gene. CDR3 sequence (DNA): TGTGCCAGCACCAAGACAGGGAGCTCCTACGAGCAGTACTTC. Protein product: CASTKTGSSYEQYF.

J is TRBJ2-3 and V is TRBV20-1; D possibly corresponds to TRBD2 (6 bases). This CDR3 spans 10 amino acids. CDR1 and CDR2 from the germline V gene are DFQATT and SNEGSKA (reference sequence). CDR3 DNA sequence: TGCAGCGGGGGAGTAGATACGCAGTATTTT. Translating gives CSGGVDTQYF.

The V and J genes are TRBV4-1 and TRBJ2-1; 7 positions match TRBD1. The CDR3 totals 14 residues. The V gene's germline CDR1 is MGHRA and CDR2 YSYEKL. The junction had 7 bases not matched to a gene; V was cut back by 1 base and J by 10 bases. For the CDR3, the DNA is TGCGCCAGCAGCCAAGCCGGTGGCAGGGGGGAGCAGTTCTTC. It codes for CASSQAGGRGEQFF.